The rows below give T cell receptor beta chains drawn from one sample of a study of graft-versus-host responses after intestinal transplantation. The repertoire was sequenced with immunoSEQ multiplex PCR; TCRdb's copy has only in-frame clones and lacks some. The sample has 85,000 to 100,000 clones, about nine tenths seen once; the top ten hold about 0.062%. Their cognate antigens are unknown. Specimen: unstimulated CD8+ T cells sorted from spleen or lymph node cells, collected before transplant. The receptor set was obtained from a human donor who was the organ donor for an intestinal transplant. The CDR3 runs from the conserved cysteine through the conserved F or W. D genes are given only for firm matches. Clone size is given for some rows only: seen once, a few or many times, or a class if the clone is expanded.

>TRBJ2-5|.|.|TRBV13
TGTGCCAGCAGCTCCCGGGGGGCCCAAGAGACCCAGTACTTC
CASSSRGAQETQYF
>TRBJ2-1|.|TRBD2|TRBV6-1
TGTGCCAGCAGTGAGCAAATCGGACTAGCGGGAATCTATGAGCAGTTCTTC
CASSEQIGLAGIYEQFF
>TRBJ2-2|once|.|TRBV25-1
TGTGCCAGCAGTCCTACGAACACCGGGGAGCTGTTTTTT
CASSPTNTGELFF
>TRBJ2-5|.|TRBD1|TRBV5-8
TGTGCCAGTTGGGGTGGACAGGGAAAAGAGGAGACCCAGTACTTC
CASWGGQGKEETQYF
>TRBJ1-2|.|TRBD1|TRBV7-8
TGTGCCAGCAGCAATGGACAGGCCCCTAACTATGGCTACACCTTC
CASSNGQAPNYGYTF
>TRBJ2-2|.|.|TRBV14
TGTGCCAGCAGCCAAGTGGGGGGTGCCGGGGAGCTGTTTTTT
CASSQVGGAGELFF
>TRBJ1-1|.|TRBD1|TRBV7-9
TGTGCCAGCAGCTCCGGACAGGGGTATGGTGAAGCTTTCTTT
CASSSGQGYGEAFF
>TRBJ2-7|.|TRBD2|TRBV6-1
TGTGCCAGCAGTGAAGGACTAGCGGGAGGCCTAAACTCCTACGAGCAGTACTTC
CASSEGLAGGLNSYEQYF
>TRBJ2-1|once|.|TRBV5-6
TGTGCCAGCAGCTTGGCCGTACTGAGCTCCTACAATGAGCAGTTCTTC
CASSLAVLSSYNEQFF
>TRBJ1-2|.|TRBD1|TRBV6-5
TGTGCCAGCAGCAGTCCGACAGGGGTCGACTATGGCTACACCTTC
CASSSPTGVDYGYTF
>TRBJ2-7|.|TRBD2|TRBV13
TGTGCCAGCAGCTCAATCATGGTTAGCGGGAGGGCCGGGCAAAACGAGCAGTACTTC
CASSSIMVSGRAGQNEQYF
>TRBJ2-1|.|TRBD2|TRBV9
TGTGCCAGCAGCGTAGCCCCGGCTAGCGGGCGAGATGAGCAGTTCTTC
CASSVAPASGRDEQFF
>TRBJ2-7|.|.|TRBV25-1
TGTGCCAGCAGCCCATTCGGCCTAGCTACGTCCTACGAGCAGTACTTC
CASSPFGLATSYEQYF
>TRBJ2-7|.|.|TRBV29-1
TGCAGCGCGACATCAGCCTACGAGCAGTACTTC
CSATSAYEQYF
>TRBJ1-1|.|.|TRBV27
TGTGCCAGCAGTTTATCGGTATACATGAACACTGAAGCTTTCTTT
CASSLSVYMNTEAFF
>TRBJ2-1|.|TRBD2|TRBV27
TGTGCCAGCACTAGCTCCACTCCCGGGACTAGCGGGGGATTTAGAGGCCGGCCCAATGAGCAGTTCTTC
CASTSSTPGTSGGFRGRPNEQFF
>TRBJ2-3|.|TRBD2|TRBV7-8
TGTGCCAGCAGCTCTGAGGAACCGGGACTAGGCACAGATACGCAGTATTTT
CASSSEEPGLGTDTQYF
>TRBJ1-1|.|TRBD1|TRBV5-4
TGTGCCAGCAGCAAACTGGACAGGTCGAACACTGAAGCTTTCTTT
CASSKLDRSNTEAFF
>TRBJ2-7|once|.|TRBV28
.
CASSFASGTEFYF
>TRBJ1-2|.|.|TRBV5-4
TGTGCCAGCAGCTTGGACGCTAAGGGGTATGGCTACACCTTC
CASSLDAKGYGYTF
>TRBJ2-5|.|TRBD1|TRBV4-2
TGTGCCAGCAGCCAAGAGACAGGGGAAGAGACCCAGTACTTC
CASSQETGEETQYF
>TRBJ2-7|.|.|TRBV18
TGTGCCAGCTCACCGACAGTACTATCAGCCTACGAGCAGTACTTC
CASSPTVLSAYEQYF
>TRBJ2-5|.|TRBD2|TRBV2
TGTGCCAGCAGTGATCCGGGACTAGCGGGAGTGAATTACCAAGAGACCCAGTACTTC
CASSDPGLAGVNYQETQYF
>TRBJ2-2|.|.|TRBV27
TGTGCCAGCAGGCATACAGGGAACACCGGGGAGCTGTTTTTT
CASRHTGNTGELFF
>TRBJ1-2|.|.|TRBV5-1
TGCGCCAGCAGCTTGGACAGGTGCTTGGGAATCTGCTTATCTTCCTATGGCTACACCTTC
CASSLDRCLGICLSSYGYTF
>TRBJ2-1|.|.|TRBV14
TGTGCCAGCAGCCAAGCATCCCCTGAGCAGTTCTTC
CASSQASPEQFF
>TRBJ1-6|.|.|TRBV27
TGTGCCAGCAGTTCCTTAGATTCACCCCTCCACTTT
CASSSLDSPLHF
>TRBJ1-5|.|.|TRBV27
TGTGCCAGCAGTTTACTGCCGGTTAGCAATCAGCCCCAGCATTTT
CASSLLPVSNQPQHF
>TRBJ1-2|.|.|TRBV15
TGTGCCACCAGTTATCCGGGACTCACGCCAGGAGGCTATGGCTACACCTTC
CATSYPGLTPGGYGYTF
>TRBJ2-7|.|.|TRBV28
TGTGCCAGCAGCAGGGAACGAGACTACGAGCAGTACTTC
CASSRERDYEQYF
>TRBJ2-7|.|.|TRBV18
TGTGCCAGCTCACCCCGCGGCTCCTACGAGCAGTACTTC
CASSPRGSYEQYF
>TRBJ2-1|.|.|TRBV20-1
TGCAGTGCCAGCGACAATGAGCAGTTCTTC
CSASDNEQFF
>TRBJ2-1|.|TRBD2|TRBV11-2
TGTGCCAGCAGCTTCTGGACTAGCGGGAGTGGCAATGAGCAGTTCTTC
CASSFWTSGSGNEQFF
>TRBJ2-7|once|TRBD1|TRBV2
TGTGCCAGCAGTTCCGGGACAGGGGCGTACGAGCAGTACTTC
CASSSGTGAYEQYF
>TRBJ2-5|.|TRBD2|TRBV27
TGTGCCAGCAGTTTAAAAATAGCACTGAGGACTAGCGGGAGCCGGACTTTGTACCAAGAGACCCAGTACTTC
CASSLKIALRTSGSRTLYQETQYF
>TRBJ1-2|.|.|TRBV7-9
TGTGCCAGCAGCTCGGGGGGGTACTATGGCTACACCTTC
CASSSGGYYGYTF
>TRBJ1-3|.|TRBD1|TRBV9
TGTGCCAGCAGCGCAAAGAGTCTATTCGGACAGGGCCTCCACACCATATATTTT
CASSAKSLFGQGLHTIYF
>TRBJ1-1|.|TRBD1|TRBV4-1
TGCGCCAGCAGCCAAGCCCTCAGGGGGCAAGCTTTCTTT
CASSQALRGQAFF
>TRBJ2-7|.|TRBD1|TRBV28
TGTGCCAGCAGTCCCACGGGACAGGGAATCTACGAGCAGTACTTC
CASSPTGQGIYEQYF
>TRBJ2-3|.|.|TRBV2
TGTGCCAGCAGGAGGACTACTCTAGCAAGAGATACGCAGTATTTT
CASRRTTLARDTQYF
>TRBJ2-1|.|TRBD2|TRBV9
TGTGCCAGCAGCGTAGTAGGTAGCGGGATGAGCTCCTACAATGAGCAGTTCTTC
CASSVVGSGMSSYNEQFF
>TRBJ2-3|.|TRBD2|TRBV28
TGTGCCAGCAGTTTAGCGCGGGAGGTAGTAGATACGCAGTATTTT
CASSLAREVVDTQYF
>TRBJ1-1|few|TRBD1|TRBV29-1
TGCAGCGAGCGACAGGGGACTGAAGCTTTCTTT
CSERQGTEAFF
>TRBJ1-1|.|.|TRBV19
TGTGCCAGTAGTATGTGGGGGCTGGGTGAAGCTTTCTTT
CASSMWGLGEAFF
>TRBJ2-7|.|.|TRBV28
TGTGCCAGCAGTTACGACCCTCTGAGGCCCTACGAGCAGTACTTC
CASSYDPLRPYEQYF
>TRBJ2-1|.|TRBD1|TRBV5-4
TGTGCCAGCAGCTTAGCCCCTAAGGAGGACAGGGACAATGAGCAGTTCTTC
CASSLAPKEDRDNEQFF
>TRBJ2-5|.|.|TRBV5-1
TGCGCCAGCAGTCGTCTCGAGGTATGGTGGGAGACCCAGTACTTC
CASSRLEVWWETQYF